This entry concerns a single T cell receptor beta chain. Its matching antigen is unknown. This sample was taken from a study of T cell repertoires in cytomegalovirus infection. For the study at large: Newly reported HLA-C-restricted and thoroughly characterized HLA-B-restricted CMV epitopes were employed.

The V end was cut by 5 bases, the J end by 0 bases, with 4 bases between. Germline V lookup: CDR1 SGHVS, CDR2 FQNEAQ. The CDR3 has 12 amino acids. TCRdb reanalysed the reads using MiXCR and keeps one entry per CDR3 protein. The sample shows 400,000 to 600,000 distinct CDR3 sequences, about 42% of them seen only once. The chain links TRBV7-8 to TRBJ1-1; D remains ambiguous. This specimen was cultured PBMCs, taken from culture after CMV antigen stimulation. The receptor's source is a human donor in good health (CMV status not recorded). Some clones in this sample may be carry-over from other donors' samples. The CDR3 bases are TGTGCCAGCAGCGCGGTGAACACTGAAGCTTTCTTT. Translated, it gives CASSAVNTEAFF. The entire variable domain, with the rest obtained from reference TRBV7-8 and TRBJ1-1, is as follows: GAGVSQSPRYKVAKRGQDVALRCDPISGHVSLFWYQQALGQGPEFLTYFQNEAQLDKSGLPSDRFFAERPEGSVSTLKIQRTQQEDSAVYLCASSAVNTEAFFGQGTRLTVV.